This T cell receptor (beta chain) appears in the sequencing data of a study of blood T cell repertoires in COVID-19. Whole-study context: Samples came from the United States, Italy and Spain, spanning acute and convalescent COVID-19. From T cells, B-cell-depleted T cells, or PBMCs came the material, which was cDNA or gDNA.

Authors' methods: Amplification with reference gene primers provided the estimates of nucleated cell counts. The repertoire was sequenced with immunoSEQ multiplex PCR; TCRdb's copy has only in-frame clones and lacks some. V, J and clone size are taken as reported in that table, and D and trimming were inferred from the DNA itself. The data contain approximately 90,000 clones, approximately 88% of them seen just once; the ten biggest clones take up approximately 34%. The CDR3 totals 13 residues. Germline V lookup: CDR1 LNHDA, CDR2 SQIVND (reference sequence). V lost 3 bases, J lost 5 bases, and 10 bases lay in between.

The sequenced material came from peripheral blood. The J gene is TRBJ2-5, the V gene TRBV19; D is perhaps TRBD1 (6 bases). The source of this sequence is a woman of 80 years or more with active or convalescent COVID-19. Here the CDR3 reads CASSMDSWETQYF. The CDR3 bases are TGTGCCAGTAGTATGGACAGTTGGGAGACCCAGTACTTC.